This T cell receptor (beta chain) originates from a study of blood T cell repertoires in COVID-19. Whole-study context: COVID-19 samples from acute and convalescent phases originated in the United States, Italy and Spain. Sample material is recorded as cDNA or gDNA derived from T cells, B-cell-depleted T cells, or PBMCs.

Per the authors' pipeline: Reference gene primer amplification yielded estimated nucleated cell counts. Produced via immunoSEQ multiplex PCR; TCRdb's table is partial and in-frame only. That table is the source of V, J and clone size, and D and trimming were worked out from the DNA. The table shows 340,000 or so clones, with about nine tenths occurring only once. The length of the CDR3 is 14 residues. Germline lookup yields CDR1 SGHVS and CDR2 FQNEAQ. Between the trimmed V and J ends, which lost 5 bases and 10 bases, there was a span of 18 bases. In this sample, this clone turned up once. The rearrangement links TRBV7-8 to TRBJ1-5; D is possibly TRBD1 (5 bases). The sequence was obtained from a man aged 45-65 years with active or convalescent COVID-19. The sequencing input was peripheral blood. This CDR3 is CASSLQWEGSPQHF. The DNA for the CDR3 is TGTGCCAGCAGCCTTCAGTGGGAGGGGAGCCCCCAGCATTTT.